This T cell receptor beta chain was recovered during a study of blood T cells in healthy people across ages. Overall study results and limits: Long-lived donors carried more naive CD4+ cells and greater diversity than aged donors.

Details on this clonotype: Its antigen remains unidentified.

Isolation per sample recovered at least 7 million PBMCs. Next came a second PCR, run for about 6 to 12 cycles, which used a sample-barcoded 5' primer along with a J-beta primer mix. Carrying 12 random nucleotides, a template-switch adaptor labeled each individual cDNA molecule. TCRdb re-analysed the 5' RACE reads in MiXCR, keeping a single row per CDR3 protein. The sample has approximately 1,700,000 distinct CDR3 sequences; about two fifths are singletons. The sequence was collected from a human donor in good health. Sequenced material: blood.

CDR3 sequence (DNA): TGTGCCAGCACCAACGGACAGGGGCAAGCAGATACGCAGTATTTT. Protein product: CASTNGQGQADTQYF. This sequence joins TRBV2 and TRBJ2-3; TRBD1 aligns across 9 bases. The CDR3 covers 15 residues. V lost 7 bases and J lost 4; bases outside the gene matches: 9. From germline, CDR1 is SNHLY and CDR2 FYNNEI. The entire variable domain, with the rest obtained from reference TRBV2 and TRBJ2-3, is as follows: EPEVTQTPSHQVTQMGQEVILRCVPISNHLYFYWYRQILGQKVEFLVSFYNNEISEKSEIFDDQFSVERPDGSNFTLKIRSTKLEDSAMYFCASTNGQGQADTQYFGPGTRLTVL.